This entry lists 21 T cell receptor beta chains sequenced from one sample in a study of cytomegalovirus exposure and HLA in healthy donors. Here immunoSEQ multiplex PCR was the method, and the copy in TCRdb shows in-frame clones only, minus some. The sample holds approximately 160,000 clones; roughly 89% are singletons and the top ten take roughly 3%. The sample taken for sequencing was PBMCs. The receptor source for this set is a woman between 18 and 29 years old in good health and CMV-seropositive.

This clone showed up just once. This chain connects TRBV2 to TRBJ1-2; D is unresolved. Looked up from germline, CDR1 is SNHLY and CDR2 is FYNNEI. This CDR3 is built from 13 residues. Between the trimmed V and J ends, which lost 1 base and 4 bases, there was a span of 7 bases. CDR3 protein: CASSEGAVYGYTF. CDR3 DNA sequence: TGTGCCAGCAGTGAAGGGGCAGTCTATGGCTACACCTTC.

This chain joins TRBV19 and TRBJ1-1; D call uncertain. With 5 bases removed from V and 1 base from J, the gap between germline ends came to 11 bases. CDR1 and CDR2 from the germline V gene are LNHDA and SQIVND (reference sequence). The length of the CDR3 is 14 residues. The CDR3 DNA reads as TGTGCCAGTAGTGTCCGGGGAAGGAACACTGAAGCTTTCTTT. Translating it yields CASSVRGRNTEAFF.

The CDR3 spells CASSTQQGTSTQYF. The CDR3 bases are TGTGCCAGTAGTACCCAACAGGGAACAAGTACGCAGTATTTT. V and J are TRBV19 and TRBJ2-3; the D gene is possibly TRBD1 (6 bases). V was shortened by 4 bases and J by 8 bases, with 16 bases between the two germline ends. The CDR3 consists of 14 residues. Germline assignment: CDR1 LNHDA and CDR2 SQIVND (reference sequence). The entire variable domain, with the rest obtained from reference TRBV19 and TRBJ2-3, is as follows: DGGITQSPKYLFRKEGQNVTLSCEQNLNHDAMYWYRQDPGQGLRLIYYSQIVNDFQKGDIAEGYSVSREKKESFPLTVTSAQKNPTAFYLCASSTQQGTSTQYFGPGTRLTVL.

CDR3 DNA sequence: TGTGCCAGCAGGGGGACAGGGGAGTGGACCCAGTACTTC. This codes for CASRGTGEWTQYF. The chain recombines TRBV28 with TRBJ2-5; 10 nucleotides line up with TRBD1. Germline V gene sequence: CDR1 MDHEN, CDR2 SYDVKM. Trimming cost V 6 bases and J 7 bases; bases outside gene matches: 5. The CDR3 extends over 13 amino acids.

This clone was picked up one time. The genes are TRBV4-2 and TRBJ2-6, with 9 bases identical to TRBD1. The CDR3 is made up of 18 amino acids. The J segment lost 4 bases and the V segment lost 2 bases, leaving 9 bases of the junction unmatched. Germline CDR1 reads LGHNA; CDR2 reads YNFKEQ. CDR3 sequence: CASSQSGQGTSGANVLTF. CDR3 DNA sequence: TGTGCCAGCAGCCAATCGGGACAGGGTACCTCCGGGGCCAACGTCCTGACTTTC.

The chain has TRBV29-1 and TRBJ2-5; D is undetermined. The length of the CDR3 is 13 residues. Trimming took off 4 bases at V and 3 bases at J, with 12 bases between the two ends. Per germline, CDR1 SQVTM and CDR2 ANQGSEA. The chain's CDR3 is CSVGHTRKETQYF. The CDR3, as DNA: TGCAGCGTTGGCCACACAAGAAAAGAGACCCAGTACTTC. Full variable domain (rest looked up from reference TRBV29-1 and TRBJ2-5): SAVISQKPSRDICQRGTSLTIQCQVDSQVTMMFWYRQQPGQSLTLIATANQGSEATYESGFVIDKFPISRPNLTFSTLTVSNMSPEDSSIYLCSVGHTRKETQYFGPGTRLLVL.

The CDR3 loop reads CSVVLWTGDAFF. DNA for the CDR3: TGCAGCGTTGTCTTATGGACAGGGGACGCTTTCTTT. This chain connects TRBV29-1 to TRBJ1-1, with 9 bases lining up with TRBD1. CDR1 SQVTM and CDR2 ANQGSEA come from the germline V gene. The CDR3 is 12 residues long. V dropped 4 bases and J dropped 11; count of bases not matched to a gene: 8.

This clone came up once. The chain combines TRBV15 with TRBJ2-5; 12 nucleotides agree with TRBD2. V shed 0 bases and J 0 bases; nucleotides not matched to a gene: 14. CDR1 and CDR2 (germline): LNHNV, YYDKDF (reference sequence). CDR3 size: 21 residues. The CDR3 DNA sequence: TGTGCCACCAGCAGAGATTGGTATCCGACTAGCGGGGGTTCCCACCAAGAGACCCAGTACTTC. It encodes CATSRDWYPTSGGSHQETQYF. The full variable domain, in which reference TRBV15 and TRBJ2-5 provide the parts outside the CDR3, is DAMVIQNPRYQVTQFGKPVTLSCSQTLNHNVMYWYQQKSSQAPKLLFHYYDKDFNNEADTPDNFQSRRPNTSFCFLDIRSPGLGDTAMYLCATSRDWYPTSGGSHQETQYFGPGTRLLVL.

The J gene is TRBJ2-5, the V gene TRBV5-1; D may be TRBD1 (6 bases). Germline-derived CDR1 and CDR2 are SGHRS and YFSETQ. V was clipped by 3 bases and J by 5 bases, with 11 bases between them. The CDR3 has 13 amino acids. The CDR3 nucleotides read TGCGCCAGCAGCTCGGACAGTGCGGAGACCCAGTACTTC. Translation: CASSSDSAETQYF. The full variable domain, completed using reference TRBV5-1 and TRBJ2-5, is KAGVTQTPRYLIKTRGQQVTLSCSPISGHRSVSWYQQTPGQGLQFLFEYFSETQRNKGNFPGRFSGRQFSNSRSEMNVSTLELGDSALYLCASSSDSAETQYFGPGTRLLVL.

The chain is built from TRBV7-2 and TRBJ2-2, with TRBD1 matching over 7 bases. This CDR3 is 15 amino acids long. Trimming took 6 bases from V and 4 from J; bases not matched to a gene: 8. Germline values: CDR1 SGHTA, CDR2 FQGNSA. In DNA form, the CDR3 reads TGTGCCAGCAGTGTATACAGGGGTTCCACCGGGGAGCTGTTTTTT. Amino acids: CASSVYRGSTGELFF.

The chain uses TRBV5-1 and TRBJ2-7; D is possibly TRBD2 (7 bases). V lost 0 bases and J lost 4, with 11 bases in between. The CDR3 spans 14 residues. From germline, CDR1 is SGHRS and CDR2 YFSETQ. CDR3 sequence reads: CASSLGGGRYEQYF. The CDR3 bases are TGCGCCAGCAGCTTGGGGGGGGGCCGGTACGAGCAGTACTTC.

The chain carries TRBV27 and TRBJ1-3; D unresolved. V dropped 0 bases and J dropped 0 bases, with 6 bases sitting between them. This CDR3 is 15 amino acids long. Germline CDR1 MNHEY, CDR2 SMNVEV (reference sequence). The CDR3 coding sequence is TGTGCCAGCAGTTTATCCCCGGGCTCTGGAAACACCATATATTTT. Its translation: CASSLSPGSGNTIYF.

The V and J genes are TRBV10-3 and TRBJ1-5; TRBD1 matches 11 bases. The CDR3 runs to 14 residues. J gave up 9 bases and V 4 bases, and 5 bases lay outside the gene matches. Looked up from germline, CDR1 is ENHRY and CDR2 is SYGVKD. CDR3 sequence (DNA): TGTGCCATCAGTGCCGGGACAGGGGGAGGGCCCCAGCATTTT. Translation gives CAISAGTGGGPQHF.

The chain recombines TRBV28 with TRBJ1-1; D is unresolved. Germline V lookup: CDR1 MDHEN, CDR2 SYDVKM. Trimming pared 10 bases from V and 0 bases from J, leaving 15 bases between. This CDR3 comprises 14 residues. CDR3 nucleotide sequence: TGTGCCACCGAAGTTGGAGGTTTGAACACTGAAGCTTTCTTT. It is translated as CATEVGGLNTEAFF.

CDR3 sequence: CASSEAVGDNQPQHF. The DNA of the CDR3 is TGTGCCAGCAGTGAAGCTGTCGGGGACAATCAGCCCCAGCATTTT. The V gene is TRBV6-1, the J gene TRBJ1-5; D gene unclear. Per the germline V gene, CDR1 is MNHNS and CDR2 is SASEGT. CDR3 size: 15 residues. V dropped 0 bases and J dropped 3 bases, with 9 bases sitting between them.

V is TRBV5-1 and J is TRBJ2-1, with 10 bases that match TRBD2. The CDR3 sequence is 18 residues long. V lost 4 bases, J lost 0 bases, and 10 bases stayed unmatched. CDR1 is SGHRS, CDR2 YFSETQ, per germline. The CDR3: CASSHLAGDPSSYNEQFF. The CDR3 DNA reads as TGCGCCAGCAGCCATCTAGCGGGAGACCCGAGCTCCTACAATGAGCAGTTCTTC.

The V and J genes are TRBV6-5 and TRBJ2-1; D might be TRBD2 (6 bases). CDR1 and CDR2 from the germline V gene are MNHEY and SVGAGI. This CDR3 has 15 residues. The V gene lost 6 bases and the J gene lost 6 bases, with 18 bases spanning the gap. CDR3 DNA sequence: TGTGCCAGCAGAAACACGGGAGAGCGGCTCAATGAGCAGTTCTTC. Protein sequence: CASRNTGERLNEQFF.

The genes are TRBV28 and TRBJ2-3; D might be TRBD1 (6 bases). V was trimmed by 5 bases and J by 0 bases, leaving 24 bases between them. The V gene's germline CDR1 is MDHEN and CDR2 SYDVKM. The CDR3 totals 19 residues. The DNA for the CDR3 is TGTGCCAGCAGTCCGTATTACAGGGTACTAACTGGAAGCACAGATACGCAGTATTTT. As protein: CASSPYYRVLTGSTDTQYF.

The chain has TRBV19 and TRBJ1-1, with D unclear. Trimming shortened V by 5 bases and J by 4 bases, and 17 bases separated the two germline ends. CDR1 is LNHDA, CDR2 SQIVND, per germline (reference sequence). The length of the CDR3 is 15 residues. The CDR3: CASSHRPGVGTEAFF. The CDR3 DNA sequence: TGTGCCAGTAGTCACCGACCGGGAGTGGGCACTGAAGCTTTCTTT. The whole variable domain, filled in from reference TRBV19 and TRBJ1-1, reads DGGITQSPKYLFRKEGQNVTLSCEQNLNHDAMYWYRQDPGQGLRLIYYSQIVNDFQKGDIAEGYSVSREKKESFPLTVTSAQKNPTAFYLCASSHRPGVGTEAFFGQGTRLTVV.

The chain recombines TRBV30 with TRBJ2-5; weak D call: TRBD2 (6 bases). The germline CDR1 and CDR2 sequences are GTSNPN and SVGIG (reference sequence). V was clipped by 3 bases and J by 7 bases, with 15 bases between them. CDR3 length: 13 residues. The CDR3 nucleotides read TGTGCCTGGAGCTCTAGCGAGTACGTGACCCAGTACTTC. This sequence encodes CAWSSSEYVTQYF.

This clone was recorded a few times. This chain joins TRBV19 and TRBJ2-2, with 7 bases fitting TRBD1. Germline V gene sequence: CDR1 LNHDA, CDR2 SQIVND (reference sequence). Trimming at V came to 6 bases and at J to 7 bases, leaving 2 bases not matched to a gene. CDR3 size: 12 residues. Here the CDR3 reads CASRWDSGELFF. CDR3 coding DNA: TGTGCCAGTAGATGGGACAGCGGGGAGCTGTTTTTT. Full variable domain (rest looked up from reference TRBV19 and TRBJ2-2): DGGITQSPKYLFRKEGQNVTLSCEQNLNHDAMYWYRQDPGQGLRLIYYSQIVNDFQKGDIAEGYSVSREKKESFPLTVTSAQKNPTAFYLCASRWDSGELFFGEGSRLTVL.